This T cell receptor beta chain comes out of a study of cytomegalovirus exposure and HLA in healthy donors. To note about this clone: Antigen: not known.

Vbeta (60) and Jbeta (13) primers were used in the PCR. Method: immunoSEQ multiplex PCR; TCRdb's copy keeps in-frame clones and lacks some. In the table there are 150,000 to 200,000 clones, 79% of which are singletons. CDR3 size: 17 residues. V shed 0 bases, J shed 2 bases, and the junction held 5 bases outside the gene matches. CDR1 and CDR2 from the germline V gene are LGHNA and YNFKEQ. While unrecorded immune exposures were likely, the donors were nominally healthy when sampled. General study points: Among immune exposure information, only CMV serostatus was available. A few V segments could not be told apart, such as TRBV6-2 and TRBV6-3, and were left out.

This sequence joins TRBV4-2 and TRBJ2-3, with TRBD2 matching over 10 bases. The clonotype originates from a girl between 10 and 17 years old in good health and CMV-seropositive. The sample was PBMCs. The CDR3 DNA follows: TGTGCCAGCAGCCAAGACGCAGCGGGGGGGCCCACAGATACGCAGTATTTT. Protein: CASSQDAAGGPTDTQYF.